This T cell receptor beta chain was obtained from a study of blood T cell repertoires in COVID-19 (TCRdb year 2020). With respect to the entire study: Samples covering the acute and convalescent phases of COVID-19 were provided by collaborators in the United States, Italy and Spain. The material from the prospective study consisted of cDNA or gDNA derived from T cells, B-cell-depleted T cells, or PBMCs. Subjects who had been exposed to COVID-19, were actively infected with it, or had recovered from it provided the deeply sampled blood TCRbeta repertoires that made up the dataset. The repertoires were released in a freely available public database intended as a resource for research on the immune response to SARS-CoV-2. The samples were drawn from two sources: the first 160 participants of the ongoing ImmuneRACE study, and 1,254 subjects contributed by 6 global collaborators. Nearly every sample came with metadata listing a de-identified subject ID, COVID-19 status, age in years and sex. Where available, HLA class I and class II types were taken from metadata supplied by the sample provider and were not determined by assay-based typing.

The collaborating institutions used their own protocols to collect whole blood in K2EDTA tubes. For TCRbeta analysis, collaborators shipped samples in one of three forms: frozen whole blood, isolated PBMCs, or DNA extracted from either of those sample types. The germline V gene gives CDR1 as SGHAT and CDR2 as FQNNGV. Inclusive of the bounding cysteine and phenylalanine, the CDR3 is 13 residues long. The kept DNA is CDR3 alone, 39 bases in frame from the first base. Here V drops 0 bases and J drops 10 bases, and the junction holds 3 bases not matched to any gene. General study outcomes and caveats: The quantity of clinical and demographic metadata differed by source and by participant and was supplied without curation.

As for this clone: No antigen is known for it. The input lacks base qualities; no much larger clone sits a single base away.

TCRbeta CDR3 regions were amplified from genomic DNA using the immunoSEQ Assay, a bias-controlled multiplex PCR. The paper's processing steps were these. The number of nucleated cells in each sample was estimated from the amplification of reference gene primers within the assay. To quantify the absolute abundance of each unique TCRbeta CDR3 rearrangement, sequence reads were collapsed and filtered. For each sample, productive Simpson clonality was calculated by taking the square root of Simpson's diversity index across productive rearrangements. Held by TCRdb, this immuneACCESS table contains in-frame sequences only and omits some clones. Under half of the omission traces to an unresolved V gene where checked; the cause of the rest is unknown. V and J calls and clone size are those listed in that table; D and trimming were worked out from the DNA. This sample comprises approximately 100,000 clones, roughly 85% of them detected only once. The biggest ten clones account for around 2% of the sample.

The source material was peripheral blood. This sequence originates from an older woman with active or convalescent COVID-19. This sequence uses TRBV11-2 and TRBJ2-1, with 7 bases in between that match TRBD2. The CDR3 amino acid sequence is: CASSLDRDYEQFF. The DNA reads TGTGCCAGCAGCTTAGATCGGGACTACGAGCAGTTCTTC.